Sequencing of this T cell receptor beta chain was carried out in a study of Ad26.COV2.S vaccination and SARS-CoV-2 variants. About the study: Ad26.COV2.S arm of COV1001 included the donor. Into the muscle, Ad26.COV2.S was dosed once or twice, 56 days apart.

With 4 bases clipped from V and 6 bases from J, the junction kept 5 bases outside the gene matches. Germline V gives CDR1 SGHNT, CDR2 YYREEE (reference sequence). The CDR3 contains 13 residues. The data were produced by immunoSEQ multiplex PCR, yet TCRdb's version contains in-frame clones alone and is incomplete. The data show around 450,000 clones, with roughly 88% seen just once and about 4.5% held by the top ten. Treatment here: over 15 received Ad26.COV2.S at low or high dose, single or two shots; several received placebo; per-sample allocation not given. Sampling happened 63 days after the first vaccine or placebo injection. An adult aged 18-55 years in Boston served as the donor.

The starting material was peripheral blood, obtained in a trial of Ad26.COV2.S vaccine versus placebo. The rearrangement uses TRBV5-4 and TRBJ2-3; 7 positions agree with TRBD2. The receptor was isolated from a person between 18 and 65 years old who received the Ad26.COV2.S COVID-19 vaccine or a placebo. The CDR3 reads CASSVRRGDTQYF. The CDR3 DNA reads TGTGCCAGCAGCGTGAGGCGGGGGGATACGCAGTATTTT.